This TCR beta chain was sequenced in a study of response to subunit inactivated influenza vaccine. MiXCR was run by TCRdb on the RT-PCR reads, yielding one entry per CDR3 protein. The sample carries some 800,000 distinct CDR3 sequences, about 20% recorded once. Details on this clonotype: Its antigen remains unidentified.

Trimming at V came to 4 bases and at J to 6 bases, leaving 6 bases not matched to a gene. The CDR3 consists of 15 residues. CDR1 is SGDLS and CDR2 is YYNGEE in the germline V gene. Findings of the study overall: The study's authors posited that every seasonal influenza vaccination enlists few new T cells.

The chain carries TRBV9 and TRBJ2-3, with TRBD2 matching over 12 bases. This clonotype was sampled from a man aged 50 to 60 who received an inactivated influenza vaccine. Here the sequenced sample was PBMCs from blood, taken roughly 5 days after vaccination. The CDR3 reads CASSPKTSGSDTQYF. The CDR3 DNA reads TGTGCCAGCAGCCCAAAGACTAGCGGGAGCGATACGCAGTATTTT.